The next 27 T cell receptor beta chains were all read from a single sample in a study of CD8 T cells in ankylosing spondylitis (dated by TCRdb to the late 2010s). The study at large found these results: A TCR beta motif of 8 or 9 highly homologous amino acid variants appeared characteristic of blood from ankylosing spondylitis patients.

Which antigens these TCRs recognize remains unknown. Library method: 5' RACE. Sequencer: Illumina HiSeq 2500. TCRdb trimmed the raw reads at Q25, called clones with MiXCR and kept productive beta chains. CDR3 protein sequences are deduplicated, and each keeps its most common genes and DNA. For this sample the table gives approximately 540,000 distinct CDR3 sequences, of which 10% to 15% were detected only once. The ten top clones hold 6.5% to 7% of the sample. Sequenced material: blood, either unsorted or a sorted T cell fraction (not recorded which). The receptor set was obtained from a male donor with ankylosing spondylitis.

This clonotype was counted many times. The J gene is TRBJ1-6, the V gene TRBV11-2; no clear D gene. The germline gives CDR1 SGHAT, CDR2 FQNNGV. This CDR3 spans 14 amino acids. Deletions cut 5 bases from V and 10 bases from J, with 15 bases between. The CDR3 DNA is TGTGCCAGCAGCCACGCGGAGAGCCGCTCACCCCTCCACTTT. Translating gives CASSHAESRSPLHF.

The rearrangement links TRBV3-1 to TRBJ1-5; 7 nucleotides match TRBD1. Germline V gene sequence: CDR1 LGHDT, CDR2 YNNKEL (reference sequence). J was trimmed by 2 bases and V by 4 bases; bases with no gene match: 5. CDR3 length: 15 amino acids. In DNA form, the CDR3 reads TGTGCCAGCAGCCTTGGACAGGTAGGCAATCAGCCCCAGCATTTT. It specifies CASSLGQVGNQPQHF.

This clonotype was seen only a few times. This rearrangement joins TRBV20-1 to TRBJ1-5, with a possible D match to TRBD1 (5 bases). V was pared by 3 bases and J by 11 bases, with 11 bases between. From germline, CDR1 is DFQATT and CDR2 SNEGSKA (reference sequence). The CDR3 covers 11 residues. The CDR3 bases are TGCAGTGCTAGTAGAGGGGATTCCCAGCATTTT. It yields the protein CSASRGDSQHF.

The chain carries TRBV5-1 and TRBJ2-4; D is ambiguous. Deletions cut 2 bases from V and 7 bases from J, with 10 bases between. Germline V gene data show CDR1 as SGHRS and CDR2 as YFSETQ. This CDR3 has 13 residues. CDR3 nucleotide sequence: TGCGCCAGCAGCTTCGAAGGGTACAACATTCAGTACTTC. Its translation is CASSFEGYNIQYF.

This clonotype appeared a few times. The rearrangement links TRBV10-3 to TRBJ2-1, with TRBD2 as a possible D gene (5 bases). CDR1 and CDR2 from the germline V gene are ENHRY and SYGVKD. V lost 3 bases and J 4 bases, leaving 16 bases between the germline ends. The CDR3 consists of 16 residues. The CDR3 protein is CAISEGSGVTYNEQFF. The CDR3 DNA follows: TGTGCCATCAGTGAAGGGAGCGGTGTCACATACAATGAGCAGTTCTTC.

V gene TRBV12-3 or TRBV12-4 combines with J gene TRBJ2-5, with D possibly TRBD1 on 6 matching bases. The CDR3 has 13 amino acids. V lost 7 bases and J 8 bases, leaving 17 bases between the germline ends. The CDR3 is CASTRGPLGTQYF. CDR3 in DNA: TGTGCCAGCACCAGGGGCCCACTAGGAACCCAGTACTTC.

J is TRBJ2-1 and V is TRBV20-1; D is unresolved. This CDR3 region has 15 residues. V shed 4 bases and J shed 9 bases, with 22 bases lying between them. Per germline, CDR1 DFQATT and CDR2 SNEGSKA (reference sequence). CDR3 nucleotide sequence: TGCAGTGCTATAGATCCCCGGGTCCCTCAATCTGAGCAGTTCTTC. Its protein product is CSAIDPRVPQSEQFF.

The chain is built from TRBV5-1 and TRBJ2-7; D possibly corresponds to TRBD2 (6 bases). Germline assignment: CDR1 SGHRS and CDR2 YFSETQ. This CDR3 is built from 13 residues. Trimming removed 7 bases from V and 2 bases from J, with 13 bases in between. CDR3 sequence (DNA): TGCGCCAGCTCGGGGGTCACGACCTACGAGCAGTACTTC. Its translation: CASSGVTTYEQYF. Combining the CDR3 with reference TRBV5-1 and TRBJ2-7 gives the whole variable domain KAGVTQTPRYLIKTRGQQVTLSCSPISGHRSVSWYQQTPGQGLQFLFEYFSETQRNKGNFPGRFSGRQFSNSRSEMNVSTLELGDSALYLCASSGVTTYEQYFGPGTRLTVT.

V gene TRBV24-1 combines with J gene TRBJ2-3, with TRBD2 matching over 14 bases. This CDR3 has 15 amino acids. The germline gives CDR1 KGHDR, CDR2 SFDVKD. After removal of 4 bases from V and 6 bases from J, the junction contained 2 bases not matched to a gene. CDR3 nucleotide sequence: TGTGCCACCAGTGACAGACTAGCGGGAGGGGATACGCAGTATTTT. Translation: CATSDRLAGGDTQYF.

This clonotype occurred a few times. The DNA for the CDR3 is TGTGCCAGCAGCCTCAATCTTCGGCAGCCCCAGCATTTT. It yields the protein CASSLNLRQPQHF. The rearrangement joins TRBV12-3 or TRBV12-4 to TRBJ1-5; D unclear. V dropped 6 bases and J dropped 7 bases, with 13 bases sitting between them. The CDR3 totals 13 residues.

J is TRBJ1-2 and V is TRBV5-6; D call uncertain. V lost 5 bases and J lost 0, with 23 bases in between. The CDR3 totals 18 residues. From germline, CDR1 is SGHDT and CDR2 YYEEEE. CDR3 in DNA: TGTGCCAGCAGACCCCCCCTAGTTGACGCCGCGGCTAACTATGGCTACACCTTC. This codes for CASRPPLVDAAANYGYTF.

This clonotype was counted between two and nine times. V gene TRBV24-1 combines with J gene TRBJ1-1; TRBD1 aligns across 10 bases. The CDR3 spans 17 residues. Trimming at V came to 0 bases and at J to 2 bases, leaving 5 bases not matched to a gene. The germline V gene has CDR1 KGHDR and CDR2 SFDVKD. CDR3 sequence reads: CATSDLPGQGFNTEAFF. CDR3 in DNA: TGTGCCACCAGTGATTTGCCGGGACAGGGGTTTAACACTGAAGCTTTCTTT.

The sample holds many counts of this clonotype. In DNA form, the CDR3 reads TGTGCCAGCAGCCTGGAGGACAGATTCGGACCGTACGACTCCTACAATGAGCAGTTCTTC. Translated, it gives CASSLEDRFGPYDSYNEQFF. The V and J genes are TRBV7-9 and TRBJ2-1, with a possible D match to TRBD1 (6 bases). V was cut by 5 bases and J by 0 bases, with 26 bases left in between. This CDR3 has 20 residues. The V gene's germline CDR1 is SEHNR and CDR2 FQNEAQ (reference sequence).

This clonotype has more than one count but fewer than ten. The CDR3: CSAYPPYSNQPQHF. CDR3 nucleotide sequence: TGCAGTGCATACCCACCATATAGCAATCAGCCCCAGCATTTT. The chain combines TRBV20-1 with TRBJ1-5; D call uncertain. The germline V and J ends were trimmed by 6 bases and 0 bases, with 12 bases remaining between them. The CDR3 covers 14 residues. Germline CDR1 reads DFQATT; CDR2 reads SNEGSKA (reference sequence).

This clonotype was counted ten times or more. V gene TRBV5-1 combines with J gene TRBJ1-2; 8 nucleotides line up with TRBD1. The germline CDR1 and CDR2 sequences are SGHRS and YFSETQ. CDR3 size: 13 residues. The V gene end was trimmed by 7 bases and the J gene end by 3 bases; junction bases not matched to a gene: 5. The CDR3, as DNA: TGCGCCAGCTCCGGGACAGGAGACTATGGCTACACCTTC. Translating it yields CASSGTGDYGYTF. Together with reference TRBV5-1 and TRBJ1-2, the CDR3 gives the full variable domain: KAGVTQTPRYLIKTRGQQVTLSCSPISGHRSVSWYQQTPGQGLQFLFEYFSETQRNKGNFPGRFSGRQFSNSRSEMNVSTLELGDSALYLCASSGTGDYGYTFGSGTRLTVV.

This clonotype has a handful of counts. The chain has TRBV2 and TRBJ2-1; 9 bases fit TRBD2. Trimming at V came to 5 bases and at J to 2 bases, leaving 16 bases not matched to a gene. The CDR3 length is 19 residues. Germline V gene sequence: CDR1 SNHLY, CDR2 FYNNEI. The CDR3 region has the DNA TGTGCCAGCAGTTCACGGGGGGGGAGCGGGAGGACCGCCTACAATGAGCAGTTCTTC. This codes for CASSSRGGSGRTAYNEQFF.

This clonotype has a handful of counts. This chain connects TRBV29-1 to TRBJ2-7; D is unclear. V was cut by 7 bases and J by 3 bases, with 16 bases left in between. Germline assignment: CDR1 SQVTM and CDR2 ANQGSEA. The CDR3 consists of 13 residues. The CDR3 loop is CSAQIYQGYEQYF. Here the CDR3 DNA reads TGCAGCGCCCAAATCTATCAAGGCTACGAGCAGTACTTC.

The rearrangement joins TRBV20-1 to TRBJ1-4; 9 bases line up with TRBD1. CDR1 DFQATT and CDR2 SNEGSKA come from the germline V gene (reference sequence). The CDR3 spans 16 residues. The trim removed 6 bases at V and 7 bases at J, leaving 15 bases unmatched. CDR3 DNA sequence: TGCAGTGCGGGTATATTATCCGGGACAGGGCTTGAAAAACTGTTTTTT. Its translation: CSAGILSGTGLEKLFF.

The chain employs TRBV12-3 or TRBV12-4 and TRBJ1-2; the D is unclear. Trimming cost V 1 base and J 2 bases, with 8 bases left between them. This CDR3 region has 14 residues. CDR3 DNA sequence: TGTGCCAGCAGTTTAGGGCCACCGAACTATGGCTACACCTTC. Translating gives CASSLGPPNYGYTF.

There are many counts of this clonotype. This rearrangement joins TRBV29-1 to TRBJ2-2, with a tentative D call TRBD2 (6 bases). Between the trimmed V and J ends, which lost 4 bases and 1 base, there was a span of 10 bases. This CDR3 is built from 14 residues. From germline, CDR1 is SQVTM and CDR2 ANQGSEA. The CDR3 is CSVGVAVNTGELFF. CDR3 DNA: TGCAGCGTTGGAGTAGCGGTGAACACCGGGGAGCTGTTTTTT.

The table lists this clonotype with many counts. The rearrangement links TRBV15 to TRBJ1-2, with a possible D match to TRBD1 (5 bases). CDR1 is LNHNV and CDR2 is YYDKDF in the germline V gene (reference sequence). V was clipped by 0 bases and J by 8 bases, with 16 bases between them. This CDR3 is 15 amino acids long. Written as DNA, the CDR3 is TGTGCCACCAGCAGAGATACCCTAAGGGGCGAGGGCTACACCTTC. It specifies CATSRDTLRGEGYTF.

This chain joins TRBV20-1 and TRBJ2-7; TRBD2 matches at 11 bases. Germline V gene lookup returns CDR1 DFQATT and CDR2 SNEGSKA (reference sequence). Losses at the gene ends were 5 bases for V and 4 bases for J; bases not matched to a gene: 1. The CDR3 spans 12 residues. As DNA, the CDR3 is TGCAGTGCTCGACTAGCGGGATACGAGCAGTACTTC. It translates to CSARLAGYEQYF.

The gene calls are TRBV2 and TRBJ2-2; 11 nucleotides line up with TRBD1. V lost 5 bases to trimming and J lost 5 bases; unmatched junction nucleotides: 7. This CDR3 contains 16 residues. The germline CDR1 and CDR2 sequences are SNHLY and FYNNEI. Written as DNA, the CDR3 is TGTGCCAGCAGTCCCGGACAGGGGGCGTATACCGGGGAGCTGTTTTTT. It translates to CASSPGQGAYTGELFF. The full variable domain, with the rest looked up from reference TRBV2 and TRBJ2-2, is EPEVTQTPSHQVTQMGQEVILRCVPISNHLYFYWYRQILGQKVEFLVSFYNNEISEKSEIFDDQFSVERPDGSNFTLKIRSTKLEDSAMYFCASSPGQGAYTGELFFGEGSRLTVL.

The chain links TRBV11-1 to TRBJ2-1; possibly TRBD1 for D (5 bases). The CDR3 contains 18 residues. Germline V gives CDR1 SGHAT, CDR2 FQDESV (reference sequence). Trimming left V 3 bases short and J 5 bases short, with 23 bases between. The CDR3 is CASSLGRTRSFRHNEQFF. The CDR3 nucleotides are TGTGCCAGCAGCTTGGGGCGAACGCGGTCGTTTCGGCACAATGAGCAGTTCTTC.

The V call is TRBV7-9, the J call TRBJ1-1; D is ambiguous. CDR1 is SEHNR, CDR2 FQNEAQ, per germline (reference sequence). The CDR3 consists of 14 residues. V dropped 7 bases and J dropped 3 bases, with 15 bases sitting between them. The CDR3 loop reads CASTAPNADTEAFF. The CDR3 region has the DNA TGTGCCAGCACCGCCCCCAACGCGGACACTGAAGCTTTCTTT.

The genes are TRBV24-1 and TRBJ1-5, with 7 positions matching TRBD1. This CDR3 region has 17 residues. In germline, CDR1 is KGHDR, CDR2 SFDVKD. V gave up 2 bases and J gave up 4 bases; unmatched junction bases: 10. CDR3 bases: TGTGCCACCAGTGATTCCCGGGACAGCTGGGAGAATCAGCCCCAGCATTTT. This encodes CATSDSRDSWENQPQHF.

The chain has TRBV4-1 and TRBJ2-7; the D gene is possibly TRBD1 (6 bases). This CDR3 has 15 residues. CDR1 is MGHRA, CDR2 YSYEKL, per germline. V lost 0 bases to trimming and J lost 4 bases, with 13 bases between them. The CDR3 region is CASSQDRSGVYEQYV. In DNA, the CDR3 is TGCGCCAGCAGCCAAGACCGGTCAGGGGTTTACGAGCAGTACGTC.